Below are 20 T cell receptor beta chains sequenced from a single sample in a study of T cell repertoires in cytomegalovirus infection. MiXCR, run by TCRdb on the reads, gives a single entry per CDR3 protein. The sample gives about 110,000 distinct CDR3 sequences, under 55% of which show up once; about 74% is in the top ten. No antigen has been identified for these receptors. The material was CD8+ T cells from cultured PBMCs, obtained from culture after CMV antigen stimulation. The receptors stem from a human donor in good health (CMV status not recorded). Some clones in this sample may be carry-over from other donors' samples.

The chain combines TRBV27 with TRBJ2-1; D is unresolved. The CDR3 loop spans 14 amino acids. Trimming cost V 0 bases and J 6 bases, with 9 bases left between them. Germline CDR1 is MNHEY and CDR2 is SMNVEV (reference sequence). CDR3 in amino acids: CASSLSISSNEQFF. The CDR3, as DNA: TGTGCCAGCAGTTTATCGATAAGCAGCAATGAGCAGTTCTTC.

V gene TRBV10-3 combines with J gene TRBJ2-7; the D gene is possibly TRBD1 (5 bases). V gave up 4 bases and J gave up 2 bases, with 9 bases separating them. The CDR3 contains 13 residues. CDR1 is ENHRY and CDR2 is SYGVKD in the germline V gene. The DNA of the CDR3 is TGTGCCATCAGTGCCCTACAGGCCTACGAGCAGTACTTC. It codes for CAISALQAYEQYF.

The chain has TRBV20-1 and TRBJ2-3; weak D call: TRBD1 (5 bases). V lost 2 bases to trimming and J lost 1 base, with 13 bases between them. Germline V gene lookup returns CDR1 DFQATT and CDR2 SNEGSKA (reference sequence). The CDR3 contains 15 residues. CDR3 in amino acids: CSARPVPGRTDTQYF. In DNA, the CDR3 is TGCAGTGCTAGACCCGTTCCAGGGCGCACAGATACGCAGTATTTT.

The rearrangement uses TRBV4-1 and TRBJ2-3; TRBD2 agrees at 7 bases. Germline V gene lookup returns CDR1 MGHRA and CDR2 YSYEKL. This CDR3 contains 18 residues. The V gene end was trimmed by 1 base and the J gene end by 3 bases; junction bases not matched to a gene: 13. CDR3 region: CASSQGPLGSGFTDTQYF. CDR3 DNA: TGCGCCAGCAGCCAAGGGCCCCTTGGTAGCGGGTTTACAGATACGCAGTATTTT.

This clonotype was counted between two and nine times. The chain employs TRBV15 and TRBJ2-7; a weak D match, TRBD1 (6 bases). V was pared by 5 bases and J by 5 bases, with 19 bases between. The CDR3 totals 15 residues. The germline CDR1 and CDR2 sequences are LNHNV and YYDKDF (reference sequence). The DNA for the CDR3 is TGTGCCACCAGCCGCAACAGGGCCGCTGAAAACGAGCAGTACTTC. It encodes CATSRNRAAENEQYF.

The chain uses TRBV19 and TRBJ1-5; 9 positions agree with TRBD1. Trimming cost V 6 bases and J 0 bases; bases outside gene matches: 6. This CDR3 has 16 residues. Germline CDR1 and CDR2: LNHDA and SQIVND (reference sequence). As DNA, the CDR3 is TGTGCCAGTAGGAGGGACAGGGAGCATAGCAATCAGCCCCAGCATTTT. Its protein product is CASRRDREHSNQPQHF.

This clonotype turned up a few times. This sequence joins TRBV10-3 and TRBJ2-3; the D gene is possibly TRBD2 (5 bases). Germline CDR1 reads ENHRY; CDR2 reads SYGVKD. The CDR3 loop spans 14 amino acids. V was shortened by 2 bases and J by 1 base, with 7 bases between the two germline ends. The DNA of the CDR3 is TGTGCCATCAGTGAGCGGGGTGGCACAGATACGCAGTATTTT. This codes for CAISERGGTDTQYF.

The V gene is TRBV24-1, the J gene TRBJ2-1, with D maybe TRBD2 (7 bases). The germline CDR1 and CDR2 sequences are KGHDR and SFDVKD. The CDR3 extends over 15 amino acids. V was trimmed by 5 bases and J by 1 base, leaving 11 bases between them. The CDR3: CATSGEGGSYNEQFF. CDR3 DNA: TGTGCCACCAGTGGGGAGGGGGGTTCCTACAATGAGCAGTTCTTC.

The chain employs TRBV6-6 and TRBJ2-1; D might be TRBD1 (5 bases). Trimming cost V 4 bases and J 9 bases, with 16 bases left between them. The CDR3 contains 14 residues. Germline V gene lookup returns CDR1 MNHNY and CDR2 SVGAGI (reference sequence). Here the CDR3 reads CASSSLTVLREQFF. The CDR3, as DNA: TGTGCCAGCAGTTCCCTGACAGTGCTCCGTGAGCAGTTCTTC.

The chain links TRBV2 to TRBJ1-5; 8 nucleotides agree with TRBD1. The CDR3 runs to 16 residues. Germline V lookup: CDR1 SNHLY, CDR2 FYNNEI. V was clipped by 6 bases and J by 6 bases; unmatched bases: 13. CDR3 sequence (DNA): TGTGCCAGCAGGGATCAGGGGGCGCGGGTCGGTCAGCCCCAGCATTTT. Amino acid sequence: CASRDQGARVGQPQHF.

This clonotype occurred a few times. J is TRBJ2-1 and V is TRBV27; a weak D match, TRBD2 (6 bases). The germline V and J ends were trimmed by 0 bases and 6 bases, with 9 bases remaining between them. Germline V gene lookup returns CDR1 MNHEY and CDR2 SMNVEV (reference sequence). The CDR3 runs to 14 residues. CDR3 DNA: TGTGCCAGCAGTTTATCTTCGGGAGCCAATGAGCAGTTCTTC. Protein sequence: CASSLSSGANEQFF.

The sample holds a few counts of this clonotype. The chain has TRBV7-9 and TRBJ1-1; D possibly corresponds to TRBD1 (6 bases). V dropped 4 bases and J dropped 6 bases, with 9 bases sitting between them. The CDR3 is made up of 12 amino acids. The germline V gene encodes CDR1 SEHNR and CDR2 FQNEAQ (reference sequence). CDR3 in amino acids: CASSSTGPEAFF. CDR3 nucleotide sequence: TGTGCCAGCAGCTCGACAGGACCTGAAGCTTTCTTT. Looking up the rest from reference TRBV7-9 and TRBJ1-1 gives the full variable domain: DTGVSQNPRHKITKRGQNVTFRCDPISEHNRLYWYRQTLGQGPEFLTYFQNEAQLEKSRLLSDRFSAERPKGSFSTLEIQRTEQGDSAMYLCASSSTGPEAFFGQGTRLTVV.

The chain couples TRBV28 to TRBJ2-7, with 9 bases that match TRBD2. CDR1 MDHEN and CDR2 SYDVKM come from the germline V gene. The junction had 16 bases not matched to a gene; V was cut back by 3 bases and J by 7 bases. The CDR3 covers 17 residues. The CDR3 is CASSFLLGQRGAWEQYF. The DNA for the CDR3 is TGTGCCAGCAGTTTCCTTCTTGGCCAGCGGGGGGCCTGGGAGCAGTACTTC. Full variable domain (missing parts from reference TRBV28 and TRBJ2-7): DVKVTQSSRYLVKRTGEKVFLECVQDMDHENMFWYRQDPGLGLRLIYFSYDVKMKEKGDIPEGYSVSREKKERFSLILESASTNQTSMYLCASSFLLGQRGAWEQYFGPGTRLTVT.

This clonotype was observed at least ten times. The CDR3: CASSGQGSKNYEQYF. The DNA for the CDR3 is TGTGCCAGCAGCGGACAGGGGTCCAAGAACTACGAGCAGTACTTC. The chain is built from TRBV12-3 or TRBV12-4 and TRBJ2-7, with 9 bases identical to TRBD1. The CDR3 contains 15 residues. V shed 6 bases, J shed 3 bases, and the junction held 9 bases outside the gene matches.

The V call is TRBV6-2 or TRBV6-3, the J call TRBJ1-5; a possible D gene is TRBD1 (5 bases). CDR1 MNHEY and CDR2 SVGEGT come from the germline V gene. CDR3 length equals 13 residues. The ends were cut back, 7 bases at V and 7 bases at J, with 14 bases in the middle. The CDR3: CASTLGGWQPQHF. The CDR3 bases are TGTGCCAGCACCCTTGGGGGTTGGCAGCCCCAGCATTTT.

The CDR3 sequence: CASSVGSTAYNEQFF. The CDR3 coding sequence is TGTGCCAGCAGCGTAGGTAGTACTGCCTACAATGAGCAGTTCTTC. This chain uses TRBV9 with TRBJ2-1, with D unresolved. There are 15 residues in the CDR3. The germline CDR1 and CDR2 sequences are SGDLS and YYNGEE. Trimming removed 0 bases from V and 2 bases from J, with 9 bases in between. Full variable domain (rest looked up from reference TRBV9 and TRBJ2-1): DSGVTQTPKHLITATGQRVTLRCSPRSGDLSVYWYQQSLDQGLQFLIQYYNGEERAKGNILERFSAQQFPDLHSELNLSSLELGDSALYFCASSVGSTAYNEQFFGPGTRLTVL.

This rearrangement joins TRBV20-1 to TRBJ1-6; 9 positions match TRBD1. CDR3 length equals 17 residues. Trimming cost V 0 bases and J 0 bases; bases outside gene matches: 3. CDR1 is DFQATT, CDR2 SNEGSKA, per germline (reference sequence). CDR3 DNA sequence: TGCAGTGCTAGAGACCGGGACAGGGACTCCTATAATTCACCCCTCCACTTT. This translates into CSARDRDRDSYNSPLHF.

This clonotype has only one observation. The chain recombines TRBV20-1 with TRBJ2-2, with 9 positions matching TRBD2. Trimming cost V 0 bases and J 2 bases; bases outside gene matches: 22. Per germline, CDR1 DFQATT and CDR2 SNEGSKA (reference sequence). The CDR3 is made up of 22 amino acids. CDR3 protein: CSARDYLGVAAGGLPNTGELFF. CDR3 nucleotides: TGCAGTGCTAGAGATTACCTCGGGGTCGCAGCGGGGGGCCTACCAAACACCGGGGAGCTGTTTTTT.

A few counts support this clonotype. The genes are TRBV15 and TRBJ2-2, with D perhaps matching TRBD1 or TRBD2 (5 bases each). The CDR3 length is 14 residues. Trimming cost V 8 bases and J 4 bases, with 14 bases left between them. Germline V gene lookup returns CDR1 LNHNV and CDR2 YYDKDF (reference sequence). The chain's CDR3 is CATLRDLPTGELFF. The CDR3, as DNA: TGTGCCACCCTCCGGGACCTACCCACCGGGGAGCTGTTTTTT. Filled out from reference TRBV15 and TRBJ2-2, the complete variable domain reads DAMVIQNPRYQVTQFGKPVTLSCSQTLNHNVMYWYQQKSSQAPKLLFHYYDKDFNNEADTPDNFQSRRPNTSFCFLDIRSPGLGDTAMYLCATLRDLPTGELFFGEGSRLTVL.

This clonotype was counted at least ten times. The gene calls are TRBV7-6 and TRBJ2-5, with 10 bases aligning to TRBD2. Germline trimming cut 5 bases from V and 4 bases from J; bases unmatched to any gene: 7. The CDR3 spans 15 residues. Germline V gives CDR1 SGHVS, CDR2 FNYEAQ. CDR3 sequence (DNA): TGTGCCAGCAGCCCCCTAGCGGGGGAGGGAGAGACCCAGTACTTC. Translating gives CASSPLAGEGETQYF.